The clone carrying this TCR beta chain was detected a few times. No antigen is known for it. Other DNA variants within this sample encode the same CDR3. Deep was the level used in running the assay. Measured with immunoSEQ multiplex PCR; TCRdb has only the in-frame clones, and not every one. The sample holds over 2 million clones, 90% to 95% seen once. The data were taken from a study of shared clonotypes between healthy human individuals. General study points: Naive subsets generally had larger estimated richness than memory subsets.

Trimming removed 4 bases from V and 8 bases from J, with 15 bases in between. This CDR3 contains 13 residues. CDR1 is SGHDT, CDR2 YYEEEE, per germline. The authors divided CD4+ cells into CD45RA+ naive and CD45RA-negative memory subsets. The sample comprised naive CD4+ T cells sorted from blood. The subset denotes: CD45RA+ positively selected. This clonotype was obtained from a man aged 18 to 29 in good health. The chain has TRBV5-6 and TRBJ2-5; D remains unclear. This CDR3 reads CASSLRWMGTQYF. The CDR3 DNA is TGTGCCAGCAGCCTTCGGTGGATGGGAACCCAGTACTTC. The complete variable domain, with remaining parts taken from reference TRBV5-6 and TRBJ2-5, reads DAGVTQSPTHLIKTRGQQVTLRCSPKSGHDTVSWYQQALGQGPQFIFQYYEEEERQRGNFPDRFSGHQFPNYSSELNVNALLLGDSALYLCASSLRWMGTQYFGPGTRLLVL.